The rows below give T cell receptor beta chains drawn from one sample of a study of shared clonotypes between healthy human individuals. The method was immunoSEQ multiplex PCR; TCRdb's version includes in-frame clones alone and lacks a portion of them. Of 2 million to 3 million clones listed, around 90% are singletons. Sequences were obtained from naive CD4+ T cells sorted from blood. The receptor source for this set is a man younger than 35 in good health. Each CDR3 is given with its conserved first and last residue. The order of the fields is D gene, J gene, V gene, clone size, CDR3 DNA, CDR3 protein. The D gene is left open where the match is weak. Size is omitted from some rows. Given values are once, few, many or a class for expanded clones.

>-|TRBJ2-5|TRBV5-1|-
TGCGCCAGCAGCTTGGTGATGGGGGGAGAGACCCAGTACTTC
CASSLVMGGETQYF
>-|TRBJ1-2|TRBV5-4|-
TGTGCCAGCAGCTCGGACGGAAACTATGGCTACACCTTC
CASSSDGNYGYTF
>-|TRBJ2-2|TRBV5-4|-
TGTGCCAGCAGCTCCGGAGGGGGTAGGGATACCGGGGAGCTGTTTTTT
CASSSGGGRDTGELFF
>-|TRBJ2-1|TRBV30|-
TGTGCCTGGAGTGTCGAAAGGCGCGGCCCCCCGTTCTTC
CAWSVERRGPPFF
>-|TRBJ1-6|TRBV19|-
TGTGCCAGTAGCCTCTGGGGGGATTCACCCCTCCACTTT
CASSLWGDSPLHF
>-|TRBJ2-1|TRBV18|-
TGTGCCAGCTCGCCGGGGGACCACAATGAGCAGTTCTTC
CASSPGDHNEQFF
>TRBD1|TRBJ2-5|TRBV13|-
TGTGCCAGCAGCGCAAACGACAGGGGCTCGGAGACCCAGTACTTC
CASSANDRGSETQYF
>TRBD1|TRBJ1-5|TRBV9|-
TGTGCCAGCTCCCCAGGGGGGGTGCAGCCCCAGCATTTT
CASSPGGVQPQHF
>-|TRBJ2-7|TRBV6-5|-
TGTGCCAGCAAACCCTACGAGCAGTACTTC
CASKPYEQYF
>TRBD2|TRBJ2-3|TRBV18|-
TGTGCCAGCTCAACGCGGGGGGGGACAGATACGCAGTATTTT
CASSTRGGTDTQYF
>-|TRBJ2-7|TRBV10-3|-
TGTGCCATCAGTGAGTCGGTCGAGCTAACCTACGAGCAGTACTTC
CAISESVELTYEQYF
>TRBD1|TRBJ2-5|TRBV5-6|-
TGTGCCAGCAGCCTGAGACAGGGTTTACTCACAGAGACCCAGTACTTC
CASSLRQGLLTETQYF
>-|TRBJ1-5|TRBV9|-
TGTGCCAGCAGCGTAGCTCCGGGATGGGACCAGCCCCAGCATTTT
CASSVAPGWDQPQHF
>TRBD1|TRBJ2-6|TRBV7-2|few
TGTGCCAGCAGACGTCCCGGGACAGGGTCCCCTGGGGCCAACGTCCTGACTTTC
CASRRPGTGSPGANVLTF
>-|TRBJ1-1|TRBV27|-
TGTGCCAGCAGTACCCAAGAACGGACTAATTTGGCTGAAGCTTTCTTT
CASSTQERTNLAEAFF
>-|TRBJ2-7|TRBV4-3|once
TGCGCCAGCAGCCAAGGTTCCGGGAGCTCCTACGAGCAGTACTTC
CASSQGSGSSYEQYF
>TRBD2|TRBJ2-5|TRBV7-7|-
TGTGCTAGCAGCGGGGGGCGAGAATTATCACAAGAGACCCAGTACTTC
CASSGGRELSQETQYF
>-|TRBJ1-5|TRBV7-2|-
TGTGCCAGCAGCCCCGGGAGGGGGGACAATCAGCCCCAGCATTTT
CASSPGRGDNQPQHF
>TRBD2|TRBJ2-3|TRBV6-5|-
TGTGCCAGCATTCGAGCGGGGGGACGCACAGATACGCAGTATTTT
CASIRAGGRTDTQYF
>-|TRBJ2-3|TRBV7-9|once
TGTGCCAGCAGCCAACGGGCAGTAGACACAGATACGCAGTATTTT
CASSQRAVDTDTQYF
>-|TRBJ1-3|TRBV7-2|once
TGTGCCAGCAGCTTGTCGGGGCAATCCTCTGGAAACACCATATATTTT
CASSLSGQSSGNTIYF
>-|TRBJ2-7|TRBV28|-
TGTGCCAGCAGTCTGTACGAGCAGTACTTC
CASSLYEQYF
>-|TRBJ2-1|TRBV13|-
TGTGCCAGCAGCCTAAGGTACTACAATGAGCAGTTCTTC
CASSLRYYNEQFF
>-|TRBJ2-5|TRBV7-2|once
TGTGCCAGCAGCTCACCTTCCGGGGTCGGGGAGACCCAGTACTTC
CASSSPSGVGETQYF
>TRBD2|TRBJ2-5|TRBV7-2|-
TGTGCCAGCAGCTTGGTCACTAGCGGGAGGGGCGCAGAGACCCAGTACTTC
CASSLVTSGRGAETQYF
>TRBD1|TRBJ1-3|TRBV6-5|-
TGTGCCAGCAGTTCGGGACAGGGCGCTTCTGGAAACACCATATATTTT
CASSSGQGASGNTIYF
>-|TRBJ1-6|TRBV4-1|-
TGCGCCAGCAGCCAAGGAGGTGACCACTCCTATAATTCACCCCTCCACTTT
CASSQGGDHSYNSPLHF
>TRBD2|TRBJ2-3|TRBV29-1|-
TGCAGCGCCGAGGGAGGGTCGGATACGCAGTATTTT
CSAEGGSDTQYF
>TRBD2|TRBJ2-3|TRBV5-1|-
TGCGCCAGCAGCTTGGGTGGCGGGGGAGGCACAGATACGCAGTATTTT
CASSLGGGGGTDTQYF
>TRBD2|TRBJ2-1|TRBV7-2|-
TGTGCCAGCGGTACTAGCGGGGTCTACAATGAGCAGTTCTTC
CASGTSGVYNEQFF
>-|TRBJ1-5|TRBV28|-
TGTGCCAGCAGTGTAATTCCGGGCCCCCAGCATTTT
CASSVIPGPQHF
>-|TRBJ1-4|TRBV30|-
TGTGCCTGGAAGGACGGAACAACTAATGAAAAACTGTTTTTT
CAWKDGTTNEKLFF
>-|TRBJ1-5|TRBV28|once
TGTGCCAGCAGTTCCAAAGGCAGGGGTTGGCAGCCCCAGCATTTT
CASSSKGRGWQPQHF
>TRBD2|TRBJ2-1|TRBV2|-
TGTGCCAGCAGTGAGGGACTAGCGGTGGGGAATGAGCAGTTCTTC
CASSEGLAVGNEQFF
>-|TRBJ1-6|TRBV10-1|few
TGCGCCAGCAGCGCCGGGACAAGAGAATCACCCCTCCACTTT
CASSAGTRESPLHF
>-|TRBJ2-7|TRBV19|-
TGTGCCAGTAGTACCCCGGCGGGGACCTACGAGCAGTACTTC
CASSTPAGTYEQYF
>TRBD2|TRBJ2-3|TRBV7-2|-
TGTGCCAGCAGCTTAGTTCCTAGCGGGTGGTCTAGCACAGATACGCAGTATTTT
CASSLVPSGWSSTDTQYF
>-|TRBJ2-5|TRBV10-1|-
TGCGCCAGCAGTCCCCAAAGGGGCAGGGAGACCCAGTACTTC
CASSPQRGRETQYF
>-|TRBJ2-7|TRBV27|-
TGTGCCAGCAGTTTCGCGAGTAAAACCACCTACGAGCAGTACTTC
CASSFASKTTYEQYF
>TRBD1|TRBJ2-3|TRBV4-1|-
TGCGCCAGCAGCCACCCGACAGGGGACCGCACAGATACGCAGTATTTT
CASSHPTGDRTDTQYF
>-|TRBJ1-3|TRBV2|-
TGTGCCAGCAGTGGCATGTTCTCTGGAAACACCATATATTTT
CASSGMFSGNTIYF
>TRBD2|TRBJ2-1|TRBV7-9|-
TGTGCCAGCAGCACCAGACTAGCGGGAGGGAGCTCCTACAATGAGCAGTTCTTC
CASSTRLAGGSSYNEQFF
>TRBD1|TRBJ2-3|TRBV23-1|-
TGCGCCAGCGGCCTTTATGACAGGGGGCTGGAAGATACGCAGTATTTT
CASGLYDRGLEDTQYF
>TRBD2|TRBJ2-1|TRBV7-2|-
TGTGCCAGCAGTCGAGCCGGGCTAGCGGTGTTCTTC
CASSRAGLAVFF
>-|TRBJ2-5|TRBV2|-
TGTGCCAGTGGGGACCGGGGTAACCAAGAGACCCAGTACTTC
CASGDRGNQETQYF